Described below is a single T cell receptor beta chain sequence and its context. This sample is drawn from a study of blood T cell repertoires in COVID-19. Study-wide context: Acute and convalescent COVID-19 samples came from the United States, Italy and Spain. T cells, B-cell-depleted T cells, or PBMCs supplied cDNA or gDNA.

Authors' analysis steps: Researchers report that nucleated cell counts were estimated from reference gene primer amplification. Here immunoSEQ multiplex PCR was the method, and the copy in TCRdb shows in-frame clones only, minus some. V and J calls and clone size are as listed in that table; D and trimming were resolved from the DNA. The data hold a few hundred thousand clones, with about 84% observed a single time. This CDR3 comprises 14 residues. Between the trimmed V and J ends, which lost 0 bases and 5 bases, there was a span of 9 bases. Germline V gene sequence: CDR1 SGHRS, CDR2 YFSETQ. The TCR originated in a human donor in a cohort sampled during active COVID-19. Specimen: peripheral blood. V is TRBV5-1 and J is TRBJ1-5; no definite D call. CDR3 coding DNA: TGCGCCAGCAGCTTGGCCAATCCGGATCAGCCCCAGCATTTT. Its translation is CASSLANPDQPQHF.